The rows below give T cell receptor beta chains drawn from one sample of a study of cytomegalovirus exposure and HLA in healthy donors. Method: immunoSEQ multiplex PCR; TCRdb's copy keeps in-frame clones and lacks some. The specimen's table records about 130,000 clones. Specimen: PBMCs. All receptors come from a woman aged 40 to 50 in good health and CMV-seronegative. CDR3s leave out the opening cysteine and the closing phenylalanine or tryptophan. Fields, in order: V gene, J gene, CDR3 protein.

V: TRBV7-9
J: TRBJ1-5
CDR3: ASSFAQGGEQPQH

V: TRBV6-5
J: TRBJ1-1
CDR3: ASSWGGAEAF

V: TRBV28
J: TRBJ2-5
CDR3: ATGGSGETQY

V: TRBV6-5
J: TRBJ1-1
CDR3: ASSLQGPNTEAF

V: TRBV5-8
J: TRBJ2-5
CDR3: ASSWDTQETQY

V: TRBV7-3
J: TRBJ1-1
CDR3: ASSPRQGDGAF

V: TRBV29-1
J: TRBJ2-7
CDR3: SVVQNSYEQY

V: TRBV5-1
J: TRBJ2-3
CDR3: ASSASGGYPDTQY

V: TRBV5-1
J: TRBJ2-5
CDR3: ASSRRTSGSQETQY

V: TRBV28
J: TRBJ1-1
CDR3: ASSNQQGFIPEAF

V: TRBV2
J: TRBJ2-2
CDR3: ASSEASGSGELF

V: TRBV19
J: TRBJ2-7
CDR3: ASSDRPYEQY

V: TRBV7-9
J: TRBJ1-5
CDR3: ASSLPGGRQPQH

V: TRBV27
J: TRBJ1-2
CDR3: ASSFGQGETYGYT

V: TRBV29-1
J: TRBJ2-1
CDR3: SVENPSEQF

V: TRBV29-1
J: TRBJ1-2
CDR3: SVGQGINYGYT

V: TRBV7-7
J: TRBJ2-3
CDR3: ASSSGLSSTDTQY

V: TRBV6-6
J: TRBJ2-5
CDR3: ASSGQGLGETQY

V: TRBV5-4
J: TRBJ1-1
CDR3: ASSNRVNTEAF

V: TRBV7-2
J: TRBJ1-3
CDR3: ASSLAWTVGNTIY

V: TRBV28
J: TRBJ1-5
CDR3: ASSFLDRTDQPQH

V: TRBV10-2
J: TRBJ2-7
CDR3: ASNGVDRGPYYEQY

V: TRBV7-2
J: TRBJ1-2
CDR3: ASSLGTEYGYT

V: TRBV4-3
J: TRBJ2-2
CDR3: ASSLTATNTGELF

V: TRBV11-3
J: TRBJ2-3
CDR3: ASRSGTETDTQY

V: TRBV7-9
J: TRBJ1-1
CDR3: ASSPRAIEAF

V: TRBV6-5
J: TRBJ1-1
CDR3: ASSWRTEAF

V: TRBV28
J: TRBJ1-1
CDR3: ASYSPGGRNTEAF

V: TRBV7-3
J: TRBJ2-5
CDR3: ASSGGVAGGKTQY

V: TRBV7-8
J: TRBJ1-3
CDR3: ASSLQGWGNTIY

V: TRBV21-1
J: TRBJ2-7
CDR3: ASRGVGTYPSYEQY

V: TRBV5-5
J: TRBJ1-2
CDR3: ASSFGGTGDGYT

V: TRBV11-3
J: TRBJ2-5
CDR3: ASSSGGGPQETQY

V: TRBV11-3
J: TRBJ1-1
CDR3: ASSLGGLSTEAF

V: TRBV10-2
J: TRBJ2-5
CDR3: ASSILQETQY

V: TRBV7-3
J: TRBJ2-7
CDR3: ASSSSGTGSHEQY

V: TRBV2
J: TRBJ2-5
CDR3: ASSLGQGQETQY

V: TRBV18
J: TRBJ1-2
CDR3: ASSQSTGHNGYT

V: TRBV2
J: TRBJ2-5
CDR3: AGGPTGRETQY

V: TRBV28
J: TRBJ2-3
CDR3: ASSFTTSTDTQY

V: TRBV28
J: TRBJ1-5
CDR3: ASSTGGTNQPQH

V: TRBV5-6
J: TRBJ2-5
CDR3: ASSAWGTEETQY

V: TRBV16
J: TRBJ1-3
CDR3: ASSNPGGNTIY

V: TRBV2
J: TRBJ1-1
CDR3: ASTRDKNTEAF

V: TRBV5-4
J: TRBJ2-2
CDR3: ASSLGGGDGELF

V: TRBV7-2
J: TRBJ2-1
CDR3: ASSRLAGYNEQF

V: TRBV19
J: TRBJ1-4
CDR3: ASSKGNGYGEKLF

V: TRBV19
J: TRBJ1-5
CDR3: ASSHPDNQPQH

V: TRBV4-1
J: TRBJ1-6
CDR3: ASSHPRGSNSPLH

V: TRBV7-9
J: TRBJ1-6
CDR3: ASSFAESPLH

V: TRBV19
J: TRBJ1-1
CDR3: ASSYPGQGRQNTEAF

V: TRBV5-1
J: TRBJ2-7
CDR3: ASSLTTGGSYEQY

V: TRBV5-4
J: TRBJ1-1
CDR3: ASSGAQEFGTEAF

V: TRBV7-2
J: TRBJ2-5
CDR3: ASSLEWGQGFQY

V: TRBV28
J: TRBJ1-4
CDR3: ASSSAGGGKLF